Ten or more counts support the clone carrying this T cell receptor beta chain. Its specificity is unknown. Eligible hyperthyroidism cases comprised new diagnoses of under 2 months' duration in individuals aged 18 to 65. TCR beta CDR3 amplification used RNA transcripts. Investigators did first-round RT-PCR with HTBI primers, then second-round multiplex PCR. TCRdb redid the calling of the multiplex PCR reads with MiXCR, one entry per CDR3 protein. Of more than 300,000 distinct CDR3 sequences detected, about 17% appear once; the ten largest clones hold roughly 2.4%. These data belong to a study of Graves' ophthalmopathy and Graves' hyperthyroidism. Study details: Peripheral blood was gathered at first diagnosis, ahead of any treatment whatsoever. Notes on the study in general: The model forecast ophthalmopathy progression, reaching roughly 71% sensitivity and less than 75% specificity.

This CDR3 is 15 amino acids long. Per the germline V gene, CDR1 is SGHRS and CDR2 is YFSETQ. V shed 0 bases, J shed 5 bases, and the junction held 7 bases outside the gene matches. The sequence derives from an adult woman with stable Graves' hyperthyroidism. The chain couples TRBV5-1 to TRBJ1-1, with 7 bases aligning to TRBD1. The specimen was peripheral blood. The CDR3 DNA follows: TGCGCCAGCAGCTTGGATGGAGGGGGCACGACTGAAGCTTTCTTT. It codes for CASSLDGGGTTEAFF.